Included here is one T cell receptor (beta chain) sequence, with context. Authors' analysis steps: The assay estimated nucleated cells by amplifying reference gene primers. The protocol was immunoSEQ multiplex PCR, while the TCRdb copy is restricted to in-frame clones and leaves out a portion. From that table come the V and J calls and clone size; the DNA was used to work out D and trimming. The table lists hundreds of thousands of clones, about four fifths of them singletons. Trimming removed 3 bases from V and 4 bases from J, with 10 bases in between. In germline, CDR1 is SGHDT, CDR2 YYEEEE. This CDR3 spans 14 amino acids. This sample stems from a study of blood T cell repertoires in COVID-19. Overall study context: Italy, Spain and the United States were the sources of the convalescent and acute COVID-19 samples. T cells, B-cell-depleted T cells, or PBMCs supplied cDNA or gDNA.

The sequencing sample was made of peripheral blood. This clonotype originated in a man at least 80 years old with acute or convalescent COVID-19. V usage is TRBV5-6 and J usage is TRBJ1-4; a possible D gene is TRBD1 (6 bases). Here the CDR3 reads CASSSRGRNEKLFF. Here the CDR3 DNA reads TGTGCCAGCAGCTCCAGGGGTCGTAATGAAAAACTGTTTTTT.